This T cell receptor (beta chain) was recorded in a study of response to subunit inactivated influenza vaccine. General observations from the study: Each seasonal influenza vaccination recruits few new T cells, the authors suggested.

A note on this clonotype: The antigen remains undetermined.

With V trimmed by 6 bases and J by 2 bases, 6 bases remained unmatched. CDR1 is DFQATT, CDR2 SNEGSKA, per germline (reference sequence). This CDR3 spans 13 amino acids. TCRdb redid the calling of the RT-PCR reads with MiXCR, one entry per CDR3 protein. The sample yields 650,000 or so distinct CDR3 sequences, approximately 14% seen once. The chain links TRBV20-1 to TRBJ2-5, with 7 bases that match TRBD1. Here the sequenced sample was PBMCs from blood, taken around 14 days before vaccination. This clonotype originated in a man between 50 and 59 years old who received an inactivated influenza vaccine. The CDR3 loop is CSAPRTGQETQYF. The CDR3, as DNA: TGCAGTGCACCCAGGACAGGACAAGAGACCCAGTACTTC.